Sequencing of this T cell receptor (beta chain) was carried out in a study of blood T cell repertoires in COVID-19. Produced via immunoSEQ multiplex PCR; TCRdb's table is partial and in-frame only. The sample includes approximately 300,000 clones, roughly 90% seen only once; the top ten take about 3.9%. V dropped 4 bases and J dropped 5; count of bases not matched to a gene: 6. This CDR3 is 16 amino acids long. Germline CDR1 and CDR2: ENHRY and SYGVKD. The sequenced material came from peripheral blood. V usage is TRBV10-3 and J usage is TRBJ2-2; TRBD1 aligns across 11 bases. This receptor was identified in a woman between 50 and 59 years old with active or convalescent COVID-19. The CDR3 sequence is CAISGRDRGSTGELFF. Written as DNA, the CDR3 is TGTGCCATCAGTGGACGGGACAGGGGGAGTACCGGGGAGCTGTTTTTT.